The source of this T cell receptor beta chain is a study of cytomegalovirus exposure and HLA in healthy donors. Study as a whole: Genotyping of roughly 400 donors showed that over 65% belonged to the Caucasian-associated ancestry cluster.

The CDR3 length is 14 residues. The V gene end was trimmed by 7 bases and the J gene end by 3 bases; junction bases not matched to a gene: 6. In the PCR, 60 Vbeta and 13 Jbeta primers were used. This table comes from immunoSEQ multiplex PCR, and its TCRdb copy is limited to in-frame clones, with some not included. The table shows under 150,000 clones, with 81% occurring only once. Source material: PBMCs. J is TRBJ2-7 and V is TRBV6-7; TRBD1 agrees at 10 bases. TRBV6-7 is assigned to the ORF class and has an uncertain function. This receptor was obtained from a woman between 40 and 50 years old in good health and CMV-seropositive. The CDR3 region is CASTERDRGYEQYF. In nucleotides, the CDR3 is TGTGCCAGCACCGAAAGGGACAGGGGCTACGAGCAGTACTTC.